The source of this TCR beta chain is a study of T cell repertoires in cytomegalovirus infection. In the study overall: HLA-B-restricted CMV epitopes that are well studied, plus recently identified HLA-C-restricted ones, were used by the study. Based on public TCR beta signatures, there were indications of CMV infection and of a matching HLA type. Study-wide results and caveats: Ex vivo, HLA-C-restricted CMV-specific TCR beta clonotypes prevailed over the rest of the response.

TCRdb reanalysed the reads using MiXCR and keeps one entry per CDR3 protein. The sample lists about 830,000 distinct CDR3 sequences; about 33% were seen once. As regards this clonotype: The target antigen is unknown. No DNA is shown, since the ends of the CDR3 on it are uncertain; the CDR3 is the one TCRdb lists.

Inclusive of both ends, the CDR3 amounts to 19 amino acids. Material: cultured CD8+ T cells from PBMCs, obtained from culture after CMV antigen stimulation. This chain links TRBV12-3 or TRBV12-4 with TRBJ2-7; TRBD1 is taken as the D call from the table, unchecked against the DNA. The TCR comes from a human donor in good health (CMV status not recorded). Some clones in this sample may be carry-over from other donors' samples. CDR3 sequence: CASSSSRLLQDVFSYEQYF.